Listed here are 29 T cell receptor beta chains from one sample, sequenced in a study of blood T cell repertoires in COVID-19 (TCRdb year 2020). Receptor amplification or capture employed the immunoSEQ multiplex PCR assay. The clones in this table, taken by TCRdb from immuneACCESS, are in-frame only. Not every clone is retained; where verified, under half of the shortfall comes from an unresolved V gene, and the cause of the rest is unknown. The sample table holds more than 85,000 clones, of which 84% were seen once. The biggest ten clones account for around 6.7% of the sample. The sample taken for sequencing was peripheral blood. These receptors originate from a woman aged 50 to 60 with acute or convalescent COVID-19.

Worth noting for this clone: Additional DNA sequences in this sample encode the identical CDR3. The CDR3 region is CASSPSGTGGEKLFF. CDR3 DNA: TGCGCCAGCAGCCCCTCGGGGACAGGGGGTGAAAAACTGTTTTTT. The rearrangement joins TRBV5-1 to TRBJ1-4; 11 bases are shared with TRBD1. Losses at the gene ends were 4 bases for V and 7 bases for J; bases not matched to a gene: 6. Germline CDR1 SGHRS, CDR2 YFSETQ. This CDR3 region has 15 residues.

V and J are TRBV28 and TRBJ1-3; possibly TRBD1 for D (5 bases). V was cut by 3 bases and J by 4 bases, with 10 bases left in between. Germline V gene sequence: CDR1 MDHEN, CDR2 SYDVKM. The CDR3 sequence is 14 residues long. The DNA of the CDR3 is TGTGCCAGCAGTTTCTACGCAGGGGGAAACACCATATATTTT. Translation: CASSFYAGGNTIYF. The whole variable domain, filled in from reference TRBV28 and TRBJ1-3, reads DVKVTQSSRYLVKRTGEKVFLECVQDMDHENMFWYRQDPGLGLRLIYFSYDVKMKEKGDIPEGYSVSREKKERFSLILESASTNQTSMYLCASSFYAGGNTIYFGEGSWLTVV.

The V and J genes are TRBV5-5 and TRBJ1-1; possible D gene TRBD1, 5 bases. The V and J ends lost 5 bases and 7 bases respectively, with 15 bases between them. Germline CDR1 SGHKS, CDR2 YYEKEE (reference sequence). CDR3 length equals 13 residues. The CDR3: CASRRGPDSEAFF. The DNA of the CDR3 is TGTGCCAGCAGGCGGGGTCCAGACAGTGAAGCTTTCTTT. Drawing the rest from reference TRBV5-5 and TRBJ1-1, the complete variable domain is DAGVTQSPTHLIKTRGQQVTLRCSPISGHKSVSWYQQVLGQGPQFIFQYYEKEERGRGNFPDRFSARQFPNYSSELNVNALLLGDSALYLCASRRGPDSEAFFGQGTRLTVV.

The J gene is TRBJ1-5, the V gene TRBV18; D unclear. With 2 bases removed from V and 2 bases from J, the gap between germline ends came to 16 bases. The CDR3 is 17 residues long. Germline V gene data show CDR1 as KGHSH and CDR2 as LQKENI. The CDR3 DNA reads TGTGCCAGCTCACCAACGGCGGGCCAAGGTGGCAATCAGCCCCAGCATTTT. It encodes CASSPTAGQGGNQPQHF.

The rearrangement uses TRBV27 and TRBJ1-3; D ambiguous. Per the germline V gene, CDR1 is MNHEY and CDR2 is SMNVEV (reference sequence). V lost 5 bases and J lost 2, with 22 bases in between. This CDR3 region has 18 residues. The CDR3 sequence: CASSLRGPSSIAGNTIYF. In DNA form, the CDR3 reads TGTGCCAGCAGTCTCAGAGGGCCCTCCAGCATCGCTGGAAACACCATATATTTT.

The DNA for the CDR3 is TGTGCCAGCAGCCTACGACCCGGAGTGGGCTACACCTTC. This translates into CASSLRPGVGYTF. The chain has TRBV7-3 and TRBJ1-2, with unresolved D. Germline lookup yields CDR1 SGHTA and CDR2 FQGTGA. The CDR3 spans 13 residues. V shed 5 bases and J shed 8 bases, with 15 bases lying between them.

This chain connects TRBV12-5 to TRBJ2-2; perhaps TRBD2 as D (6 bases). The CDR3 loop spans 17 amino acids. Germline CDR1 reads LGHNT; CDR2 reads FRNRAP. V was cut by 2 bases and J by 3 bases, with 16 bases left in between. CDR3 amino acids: CASGLPGDLTYTGELFF. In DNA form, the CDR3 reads TGTGCTAGTGGTTTGCCGGGGGACCTCACATACACCGGGGAGCTGTTTTTT.

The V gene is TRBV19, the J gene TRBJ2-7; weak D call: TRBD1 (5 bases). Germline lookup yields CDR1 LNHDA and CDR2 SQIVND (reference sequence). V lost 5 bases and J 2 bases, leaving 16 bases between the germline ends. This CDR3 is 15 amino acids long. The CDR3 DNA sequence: TGTGCCAGTAGTTTAAAAAGTCGACAGACCTACGAGCAGTACTTC. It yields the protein CASSLKSRQTYEQYF.

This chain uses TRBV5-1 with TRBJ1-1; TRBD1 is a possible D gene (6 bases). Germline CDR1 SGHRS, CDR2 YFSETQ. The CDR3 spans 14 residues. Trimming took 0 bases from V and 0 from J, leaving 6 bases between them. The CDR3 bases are TGCGCCAGCAGCTTGGGGACAGTGAACACTGAAGCTTTCTTT. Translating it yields CASSLGTVNTEAFF.

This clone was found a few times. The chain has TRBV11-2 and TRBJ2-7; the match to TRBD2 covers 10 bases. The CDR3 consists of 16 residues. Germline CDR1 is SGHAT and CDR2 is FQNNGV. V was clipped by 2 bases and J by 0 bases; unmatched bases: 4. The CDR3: CASSLLAGASSYEQYF. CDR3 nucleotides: TGTGCCAGCAGCTTACTAGCGGGGGCGAGCTCCTACGAGCAGTACTTC.

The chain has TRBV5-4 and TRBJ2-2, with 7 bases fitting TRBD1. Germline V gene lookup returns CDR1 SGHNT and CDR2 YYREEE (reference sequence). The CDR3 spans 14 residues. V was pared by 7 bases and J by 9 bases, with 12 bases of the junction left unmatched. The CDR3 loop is CASSLEGASRELFF. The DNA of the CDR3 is TGTGCCAGCTCCTTAGAGGGGGCGTCCAGGGAGCTGTTTTTT.

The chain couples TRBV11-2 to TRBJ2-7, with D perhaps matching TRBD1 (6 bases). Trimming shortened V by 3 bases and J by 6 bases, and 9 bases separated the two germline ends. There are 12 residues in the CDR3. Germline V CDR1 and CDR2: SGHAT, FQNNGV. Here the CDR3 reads CASSFRDTEQYF. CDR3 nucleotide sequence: TGTGCCAGCAGCTTCCGGGACACCGAGCAGTACTTC.

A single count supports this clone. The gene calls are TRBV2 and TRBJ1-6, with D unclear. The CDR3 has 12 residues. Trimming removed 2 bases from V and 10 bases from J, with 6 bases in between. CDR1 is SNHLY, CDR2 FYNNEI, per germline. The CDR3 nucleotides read TGTGCCAGCAGTGAATTCGGGTCACCCCTCCACTTT. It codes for CASSEFGSPLHF.

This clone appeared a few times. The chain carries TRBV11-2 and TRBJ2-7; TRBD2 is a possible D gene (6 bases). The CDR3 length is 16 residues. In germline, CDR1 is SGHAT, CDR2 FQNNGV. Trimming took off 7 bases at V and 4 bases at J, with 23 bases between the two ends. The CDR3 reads CASTRIGSGVEYEQYF. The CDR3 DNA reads TGTGCCAGCACCCGAATTGGATCGGGGGTTGAGTACGAGCAGTACTTC.

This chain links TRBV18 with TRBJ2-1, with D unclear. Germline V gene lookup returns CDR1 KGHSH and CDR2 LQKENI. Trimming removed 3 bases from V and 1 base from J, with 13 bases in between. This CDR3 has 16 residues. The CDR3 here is CASSPPAMRSYNEQFF. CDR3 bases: TGTGCCAGCTCACCGCCCGCGATGAGGTCCTACAATGAGCAGTTCTTC.

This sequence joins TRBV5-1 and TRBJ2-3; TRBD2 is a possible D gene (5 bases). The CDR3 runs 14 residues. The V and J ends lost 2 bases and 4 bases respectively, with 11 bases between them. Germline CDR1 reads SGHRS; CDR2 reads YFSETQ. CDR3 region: CASSFGGSADTQYF. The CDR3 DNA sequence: TGCGCCAGCAGCTTTGGCGGGTCTGCAGATACGCAGTATTTT.

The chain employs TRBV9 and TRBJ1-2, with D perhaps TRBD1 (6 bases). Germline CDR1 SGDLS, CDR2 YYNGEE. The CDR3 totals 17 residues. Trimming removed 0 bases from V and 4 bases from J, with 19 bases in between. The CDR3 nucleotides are TGTGCCAGCAGCGTAGGGCCTCACCCCGCACAGGGCTATGGCTACACCTTC. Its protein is CASSVGPHPAQGYGYTF.

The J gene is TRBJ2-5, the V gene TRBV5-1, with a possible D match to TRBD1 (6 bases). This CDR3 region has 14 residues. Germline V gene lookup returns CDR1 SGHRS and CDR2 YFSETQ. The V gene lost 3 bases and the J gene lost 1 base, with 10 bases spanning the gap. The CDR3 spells CASSSTGLQETQYF. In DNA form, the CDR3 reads TGCGCCAGCAGCTCAACAGGGCTCCAAGAGACCCAGTACTTC.

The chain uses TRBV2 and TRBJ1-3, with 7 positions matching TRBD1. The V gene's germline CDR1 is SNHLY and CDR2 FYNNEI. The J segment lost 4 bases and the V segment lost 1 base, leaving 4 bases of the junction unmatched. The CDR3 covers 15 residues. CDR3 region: CASSEGDSLGNTIYF. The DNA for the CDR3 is TGTGCCAGCAGTGAAGGGGACAGTCTCGGAAACACCATATATTTT.

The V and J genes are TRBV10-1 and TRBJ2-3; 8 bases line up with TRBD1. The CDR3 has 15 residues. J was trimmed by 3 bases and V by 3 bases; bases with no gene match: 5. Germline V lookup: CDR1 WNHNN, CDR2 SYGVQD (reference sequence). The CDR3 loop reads CASSDQGASTDTQYF. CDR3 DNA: TGCGCCAGCAGTGACCAGGGGGCATCGACAGATACGCAGTATTTT.

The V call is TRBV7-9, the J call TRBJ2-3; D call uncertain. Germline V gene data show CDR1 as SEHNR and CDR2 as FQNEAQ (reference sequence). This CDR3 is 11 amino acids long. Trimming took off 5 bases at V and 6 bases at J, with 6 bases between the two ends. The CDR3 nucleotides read TGTGCCAGCAGCCCTACGGATACGCAGTATTTT. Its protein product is CASSPTDTQYF.

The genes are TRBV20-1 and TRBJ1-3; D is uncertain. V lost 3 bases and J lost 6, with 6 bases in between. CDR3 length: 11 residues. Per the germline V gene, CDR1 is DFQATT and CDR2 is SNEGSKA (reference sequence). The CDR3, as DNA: TGCAGTGCTAGTTTTCTAAACACCATATATTTT. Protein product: CSASFLNTIYF.

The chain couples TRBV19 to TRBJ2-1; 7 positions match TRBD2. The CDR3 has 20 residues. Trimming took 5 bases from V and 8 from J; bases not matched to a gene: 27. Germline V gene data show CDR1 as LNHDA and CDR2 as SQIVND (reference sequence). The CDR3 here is CASSRPPRTSEMLQAHEQFF. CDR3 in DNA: TGTGCCAGTAGTCGACCCCCGAGGACTAGTGAGATGCTGCAGGCTCATGAGCAGTTCTTC.

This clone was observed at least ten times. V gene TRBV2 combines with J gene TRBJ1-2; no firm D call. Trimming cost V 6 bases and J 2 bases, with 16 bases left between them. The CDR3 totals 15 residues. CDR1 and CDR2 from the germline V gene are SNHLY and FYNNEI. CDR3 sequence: CASSGLSPLNYGYTF. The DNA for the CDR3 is TGTGCCAGCAGCGGACTCTCCCCCCTCAACTATGGCTACACCTTC.

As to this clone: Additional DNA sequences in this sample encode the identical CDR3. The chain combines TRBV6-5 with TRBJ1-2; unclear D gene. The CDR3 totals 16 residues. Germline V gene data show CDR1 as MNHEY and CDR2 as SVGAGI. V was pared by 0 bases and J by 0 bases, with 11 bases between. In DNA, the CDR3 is TGTGCCAGCAGTTACTCATTAGGTACTACTAACTATGGCTACACCTTC. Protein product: CASSYSLGTTNYGYTF.

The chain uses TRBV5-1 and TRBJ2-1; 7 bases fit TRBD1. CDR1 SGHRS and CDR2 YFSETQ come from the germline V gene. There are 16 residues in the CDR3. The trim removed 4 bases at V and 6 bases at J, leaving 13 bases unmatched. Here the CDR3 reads CASSAADRVGGNEQFF. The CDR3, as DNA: TGCGCCAGCAGCGCCGCCGACAGGGTTGGGGGCAATGAGCAGTTCTTC.

Written as DNA, the CDR3 is TGTGCCAGCAGCTTTTCCGGGACGCGGGGCGATACGCAGTATTTT. Translating gives CASSFSGTRGDTQYF. The chain uses TRBV7-9 and TRBJ2-3, with TRBD2 as a possible D gene (6 bases). In germline, CDR1 is SEHNR, CDR2 FQNEAQ (reference sequence). The CDR3 extends over 15 amino acids. V was clipped by 3 bases and J by 6 bases, with 16 bases between them.

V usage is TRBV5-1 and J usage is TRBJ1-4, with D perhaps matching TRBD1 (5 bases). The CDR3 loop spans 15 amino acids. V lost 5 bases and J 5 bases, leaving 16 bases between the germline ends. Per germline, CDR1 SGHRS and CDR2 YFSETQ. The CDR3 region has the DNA TGCGCCAGCAGTCCTAGGGGAGGAGAGAATGAAAAACTGTTTTTT. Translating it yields CASSPRGGENEKLFF.

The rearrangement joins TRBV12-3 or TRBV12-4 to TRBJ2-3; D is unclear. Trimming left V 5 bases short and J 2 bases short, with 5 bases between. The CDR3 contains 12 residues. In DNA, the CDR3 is TGTGCCAGCAGTCGACTCACAGATACGCAGTATTTT. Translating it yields CASSRLTDTQYF.